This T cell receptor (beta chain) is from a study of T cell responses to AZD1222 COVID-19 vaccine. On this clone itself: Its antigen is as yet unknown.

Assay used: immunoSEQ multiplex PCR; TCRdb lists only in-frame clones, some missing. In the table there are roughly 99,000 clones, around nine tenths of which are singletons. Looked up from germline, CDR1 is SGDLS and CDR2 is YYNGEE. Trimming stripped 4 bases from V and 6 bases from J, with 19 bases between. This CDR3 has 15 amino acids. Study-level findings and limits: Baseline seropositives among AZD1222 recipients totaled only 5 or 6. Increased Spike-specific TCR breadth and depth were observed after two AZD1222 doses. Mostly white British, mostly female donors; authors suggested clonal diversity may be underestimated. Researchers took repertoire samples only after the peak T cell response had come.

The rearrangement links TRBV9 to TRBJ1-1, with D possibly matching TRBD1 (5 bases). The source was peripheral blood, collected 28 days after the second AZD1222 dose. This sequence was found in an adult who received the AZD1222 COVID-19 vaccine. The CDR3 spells CASSSDTGVAAEAFF. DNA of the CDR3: TGTGCCAGCAGCTCAGACACGGGGGTGGCGGCTGAAGCTTTCTTT.